One T cell receptor (beta chain) is described in this entry. Germline lookup yields CDR1 SGHRS and CDR2 YFSETQ. V gave up 6 bases and J gave up 8 bases, with 18 bases separating them. The CDR3 covers 15 residues. A multiplex PCR was run with 60 Vbeta primers and 13 Jbeta primers. TCRdb's copy holds only in-frame clones and misses some; the assay was immunoSEQ multiplex PCR. Found here are more than 95,000 clones, roughly 78% of them singletons; the top ten hold just under 6.5%. This entry belongs to a study of cytomegalovirus exposure and HLA in healthy donors. The sequence came from a middle-aged woman in good health and CMV-seronegative. The chain links TRBV5-1 to TRBJ1-6, with D possibly matching TRBD1 (6 bases). The sequenced material came from PBMCs. In DNA form, the CDR3 reads TGCGCCAGCACCCGGACAGAGAGGGGCGATTCACCCCTCCACTTT. As protein: CASTRTERGDSPLHF.